The clone carrying this T cell receptor (beta chain) has only a few counts. The CDR3 totals 11 residues. With 8 bases removed from V and 1 base from J, the gap between germline ends came to 7 bases. The germline gives CDR1 DFQATT, CDR2 SNEGSKA (reference sequence). Libraries were prepared by immunoSEQ multiplex PCR; TCRdb keeps only in-frame clonotypes and omits some of them. The table has about 100,000 clones, 80% seen once. The sample originates from a study of blood T cell repertoires in COVID-19. The specimen was peripheral blood. The chain is built from TRBV20-1 and TRBJ2-3; D is unclear. This sequence was found in a woman in her seventies with acute or convalescent COVID-19. The CDR3 spells CSKLRTDTQYF. As DNA, the CDR3 is TGCAGTAAGCTCCGCACAGATACGCAGTATTTT.